This T cell receptor (beta chain) originates from a study of CXCR3-negative and CXCR3-positive naive CD8 T cells. The CDR3 has 12 residues. Germline V gene lookup returns CDR1 SQVTM and CDR2 ANQGSEA. The method, 5' RACE with UMI labels, was used to prepare the TRB cDNA libraries. TCRdb re-analyzed the 5' RACE reads; it lists each CDR3 protein once, without DNA. The sample has 50,000 to 65,000 distinct CDR3 sequences. The clonotype comes from a human donor in good health. Some clones in this sample may be carry-over from other donors' samples. Sequenced sample: naive CXCR3- CD8+ T cells from blood. The subset: CD45RO-CCR7+CD27+CD95- naive CD8+ T cells lacking CXCR3 (TNR3-). The gene calls are TRBV29-1 and TRBJ1-1. CDR3 amino acids: CSVGREGTEAFF.